These 12 T cell receptor beta chains were sequenced from one sample in a study of shared clonotypes between healthy human individuals. The naive CD8 subset, CD45RO-negative cells positively selected for CCR7, excluded terminally differentiated effector memory CD45RA+ cells. The assay was immunoSEQ multiplex PCR, and TCRdb's table has in-frame clones only and misses some. This sample has around 2.1 million clones; about 93% occur once, and the top ten carry 1.5% to 2%. The sequencing input was naive CD8+ T cells from PBMCs. The receptor source for this set is a man aged 18 to 29 in good health. Some clones in this sample may be carry-over from other donors' samples.

The genes are TRBV13 and TRBJ2-2, with unresolved D. The CDR3 consists of 12 residues. V dropped 2 bases and J dropped 6 bases, with 4 bases sitting between them. The germline V gene has CDR1 PRHDT and CDR2 FYEKMQ (reference sequence). The CDR3 DNA is TGTGCCAGCAGCTTATTTTCCGGGGAGCTGTTTTTT. This sequence encodes CASSLFSGELFF.

V usage is TRBV29-1 and J usage is TRBJ2-7, with D possibly matching TRBD1 (10 bases). V shed 3 bases and J shed 3 bases, with 30 bases lying between them. CDR1 is SQVTM and CDR2 is ANQGSEA in the germline V gene. This CDR3 has 19 residues. In nucleotides, the CDR3 is TGCAGCGTTGAGGTCTTCCCCGACAGGGGGCGCGGGGGGGACTACGAGCAGTACTTC. Protein product: CSVEVFPDRGRGGDYEQYF.

This chain uses TRBV30 with TRBJ2-1; tentatively, D is TRBD1 (6 bases). Trimming shortened V by 4 bases and J by 0 bases, and 10 bases separated the two germline ends. This CDR3 spans 14 amino acids. Germline CDR1 GTSNPN, CDR2 SVGIG (reference sequence). CDR3: CAWNTGSSYNEQFF. DNA of the CDR3: TGTGCCTGGAACACAGGGAGCTCCTACAATGAGCAGTTCTTC.

The rearrangement joins TRBV7-8 to TRBJ2-1; 10 bases map to TRBD2. The CDR3 extends over 17 amino acids. The V gene's germline CDR1 is SGHVS and CDR2 FQNEAQ. V shed 4 bases and J 2 bases; nucleotides not matched to a gene: 8. The chain's CDR3 is CASSSRLAGEAYNEQFF. The CDR3 coding sequence is TGTGCCAGCAGCTCCCGGCTAGCGGGAGAGGCCTACAATGAGCAGTTCTTC.

This chain joins TRBV19 and TRBJ2-6; D unresolved. The germline CDR1 and CDR2 sequences are LNHDA and SQIVND (reference sequence). There are 16 residues in the CDR3. Trimming removed 5 bases from V and 2 bases from J, with 13 bases in between. CDR3 nucleotides: TGTGCCAGTAGTTCGCTACCCTCGCCTGGGGCCAACGTCCTGACTTTC. Translating it yields CASSSLPSPGANVLTF.

V usage is TRBV5-1 and J usage is TRBJ2-7, with 8 positions matching TRBD1. The V gene's germline CDR1 is SGHRS and CDR2 YFSETQ. CDR3 length equals 15 residues. Losses at the gene ends were 4 bases for V and 3 bases for J; bases not matched to a gene: 9. The CDR3 protein is CASSTERTGFYEQYF. DNA of the CDR3: TGCGCCAGCAGCACGGAACGGACAGGGTTCTACGAGCAGTACTTC.

The chain combines TRBV10-3 with TRBJ2-7; possible D gene TRBD1, 6 bases. Deletions cut 0 bases from V and 3 bases from J, with 12 bases between. The CDR3 runs 15 residues. Germline assignment: CDR1 ENHRY and CDR2 SYGVKD. The CDR3: CAISESGDTRYEQYF. DNA for the CDR3: TGTGCCATCAGTGAGTCAGGGGACACACGCTACGAGCAGTACTTC.

The chain is built from TRBV9 and TRBJ2-7; D is uncertain. CDR1 and CDR2 from the germline V gene are SGDLS and YYNGEE. The CDR3 is 13 amino acids. Trimming pared 0 bases from V and 5 bases from J, leaving 9 bases between. In nucleotides, the CDR3 is TGTGCCAGCAGCGTAGCCCTTTCTAACGAGCAGTACTTC. Translating gives CASSVALSNEQYF.

The chain's CDR3 is CASSSRQGTGYNEQFF. The CDR3 DNA reads TGTGCCAGCAGCTCCAGACAGGGAACGGGGTACAATGAGCAGTTCTTC. The chain employs TRBV7-2 and TRBJ2-1; 7 nucleotides line up with TRBD1. From germline, CDR1 is SGHTA and CDR2 FQGNSA. V dropped 4 bases and J dropped 4; count of bases not matched to a gene: 10. The CDR3 has 16 amino acids. Looking up the rest from reference TRBV7-2 and TRBJ2-1 gives the full variable domain: GAGVSQSPSNKVTEKGKDVELRCDPISGHTALYWYRQSLGQGLEFLIYFQGNSAPDKSGLPSDRFSAERTGGSVSTLTIQRTQQEDSAVYLCASSSRQGTGYNEQFFGPGTRLTVL.

To note about this clone: Other DNA sequences in the same sample also yield this CDR3. V and J are TRBV7-9 and TRBJ1-1; D is unresolved. V was shortened by 2 bases and J by 2 bases, with 6 bases between the two germline ends. There are 13 residues in the CDR3. Germline CDR1 and CDR2: SEHNR and FQNEAQ (reference sequence). The CDR3 DNA follows: TGTGCCAGCAGCTTACCAGAAAACACTGAAGCTTTCTTT. Its translation is CASSLPENTEAFF. The full variable domain, in which reference TRBV7-9 and TRBJ1-1 provide the parts outside the CDR3, is DTGVSQNPRHKITKRGQNVTFRCDPISEHNRLYWYRQTLGQGPEFLTYFQNEAQLEKSRLLSDRFSAERPKGSFSTLEIQRTEQGDSAMYLCASSLPENTEAFFGQGTRLTVV.

CDR3 sequence: CASSFLATKNIQYF. The CDR3 DNA reads as TGTGCCAGCAGCTTCCTAGCGACCAAAAACATTCAGTACTTC. The V and J genes are TRBV5-6 and TRBJ2-4; D perhaps matches TRBD2 (6 bases). The CDR3 consists of 14 residues. Germline V lookup: CDR1 SGHDT, CDR2 YYEEEE. V lost 2 bases, J lost 2 bases, and 8 bases lay in between.

V is TRBV5-4 and J is TRBJ2-7, with D tentatively TRBD1 (5 bases). The ends were cut back, 5 bases at V and 5 bases at J, with 11 bases in the middle. CDR1 is SGHNT and CDR2 is YYREEE in the germline V gene (reference sequence). The CDR3 covers 12 residues. The DNA of the CDR3 is TGTGCCAGCAGATGGCAGGGTAACGAGCAGTACTTC. Its translation: CASRWQGNEQYF.